Below are 11 T cell receptor beta chains sequenced from a single sample in a study of healthy donors' naive CD4 and CD8 T cells. A linear amplification protocol produced the TCR libraries from roughly 480 ng of total RNA. TCRdb re-derived calls from the reads in MiXCR, one entry per CDR3 protein. The table includes roughly 200,000 distinct CDR3 sequences, over 60% detected once. Sequenced material: naive CD4+ and CD8+ T cells sorted from blood, pooled from several donors. The receptors were gathered from a pool of human donors in good health; the sample pools cells from several healthy donors.

This chain links TRBV6-5 with TRBJ1-5; D not certain. V lost 8 bases to trimming and J lost 7 bases, with 12 bases between them. The CDR3 has 12 amino acids. Germline loops: CDR1 MNHEY, CDR2 SVGAGI. The CDR3 reads CASPNRGQPQHF. Written as DNA, the CDR3 is TGTGCCAGCCCAAACCGCGGACAGCCCCAGCATTTT.

The chain has TRBV5-1 and TRBJ2-3; D ambiguous. V lost 0 bases, J lost 7 bases, and 9 bases lay in between. This CDR3 has 13 residues. Per germline, CDR1 SGHRS and CDR2 YFSETQ. Here the CDR3 DNA reads TGCGCCAGCAGCTTGGCCGGAGCAAATACGCAGTATTTT. It codes for CASSLAGANTQYF.

V is TRBV19 and J is TRBJ2-1; 7 bases are a match to TRBD2. This CDR3 is 13 amino acids long. Unmatched junction bases numbered 4, after V lost 5 bases and J lost 6 bases. The germline V gene encodes CDR1 LNHDA and CDR2 SQIVND (reference sequence). The CDR3 nucleotides read TGTGCCAGTAGTGTACTAGCGACCAATGAGCAGTTCTTC. It codes for CASSVLATNEQFF.

V gene TRBV5-6 combines with J gene TRBJ2-3; 9 bases are a match to TRBD1. The CDR3 totals 15 residues. J lost 4 bases, V lost 1 base, and 4 bases had no gene match. Germline-derived CDR1 and CDR2 are SGHDT and YYEEEE. The CDR3 region is CASSLRTGVSDTQYF. The CDR3 DNA reads as TGTGCCAGCAGCTTGCGGACAGGGGTTTCAGATACGCAGTATTTT.

The genes are TRBV5-5 and TRBJ2-3; D is ambiguous. Germline CDR1 reads SGHKS; CDR2 reads YYEKEE (reference sequence). V was trimmed by 0 bases and J by 6 bases, leaving 11 bases between them. This CDR3 is 14 amino acids long. This chain's CDR3 is CASSLGPSRDTQYF. CDR3 bases: TGTGCCAGCAGCTTGGGTCCCTCCCGGGATACGCAGTATTTT.

V and J are TRBV19 and TRBJ1-5; no clear D gene. Germline values: CDR1 LNHDA, CDR2 SQIVND (reference sequence). The CDR3 is made up of 13 amino acids. V lost 5 bases and J 11 bases, leaving 16 bases between the germline ends. The chain's CDR3 is CASSATVGWAQHF. Written as DNA, the CDR3 is TGTGCCAGTAGTGCCACCGTCGGTTGGGCCCAGCATTTT. Combining the CDR3 with reference TRBV19 and TRBJ1-5 gives the whole variable domain DGGITQSPKYLFRKEGQNVTLSCEQNLNHDAMYWYRQDPGQGLRLIYYSQIVNDFQKGDIAEGYSVSREKKESFPLTVTSAQKNPTAFYLCASSATVGWAQHFGDGTRLSIL.

In this sample, this clonotype turned up a few times. Here the CDR3 reads CASSPIRETQYF. CDR3 nucleotide sequence: TGTGCCAGCAGCCCCATACGGGAGACCCAGTACTTC. This chain links TRBV7-8 with TRBJ2-5; D is unresolved. Germline lookup yields CDR1 SGHVS and CDR2 FQNEAQ. V was shortened by 5 bases and J by 5 bases, with 9 bases between the two germline ends. The CDR3 contains 12 residues. Complete variable domain (other parts from reference TRBV7-8 and TRBJ2-5): GAGVSQSPRYKVAKRGQDVALRCDPISGHVSLFWYQQALGQGPEFLTYFQNEAQLDKSGLPSDRFFAERPEGSVSTLKIQRTQQEDSAVYLCASSPIRETQYFGPGTRLLVL.

CDR3 amino acids: CASSLETSYGYTF. As DNA, the CDR3 is TGTGCCAGCAGCTTAGAGACAAGTTATGGCTACACCTTC. This chain connects TRBV7-2 to TRBJ1-2, with D uncertain. There are 13 residues in the CDR3. V lost 1 base to trimming and J lost 5 bases, with 8 bases between them. The germline gives CDR1 SGHTA, CDR2 FQGNSA.

The CDR3 region is CATSRDPLRVSGNTIYF. For the CDR3, the DNA is TGTGCCACCAGCAGAGATCCCCTGAGGGTTTCTGGAAACACCATATATTTT. The chain joins TRBV15 to TRBJ1-3; D remains unclear. Germline values: CDR1 LNHNV, CDR2 YYDKDF (reference sequence). CDR3 length: 17 amino acids. V dropped 0 bases and J dropped 1 base, with 13 bases sitting between them.

This chain links TRBV5-4 with TRBJ2-1; 11 bases agree with TRBD2. V shed 4 bases and J 9 bases; nucleotides not matched to a gene: 9. The CDR3 totals 15 residues. The V gene's germline CDR1 is SGHNT and CDR2 YYREEE (reference sequence). CDR3 in DNA: TGTGCCAGCAGCCGCGAACTAGCGGGAGTAAGTGAGCAGTTCTTC. Amino acid sequence: CASSRELAGVSEQFF.

This clonotype was seen only once. The V call is TRBV15, the J call TRBJ2-3; unclear D gene. Germline CDR1 and CDR2: LNHNV and YYDKDF (reference sequence). Trimming removed 0 bases at V and 4 bases at J, with 5 bases between. The CDR3 consists of 13 residues. CDR3 DNA: TGTGCCACCAGCAGAGATATCGCAGATACGCAGTATTTT. Its protein product is CATSRDIADTQYF.